Listed below are T cell receptor beta chains from one sample, sequenced in a study of regulatory T cells in long-lasting Graves disease. TCRdb re-derived calls from the multiplex PCR reads in MiXCR, one entry per CDR3 protein. The table includes approximately 500,000 distinct CDR3 sequences, about 22% detected once. Material: peripheral blood mononuclear cells (PBMCs), obtained when the disease was refractory, from a patient treated with antithyroid drugs. These receptors all stem from a female donor with Graves disease. Each CDR3 is given with its conserved first and last residue. The D gene is left open where the match is weak. The size field is filled for only some rows; it gives once, few, many or a size class.

clone_size: many; d_call: -; j_call: TRBJ1-2; v_call: TRBV6-5; cdr3_nt: TGTGCCAGCAGTTACTCGATTGCGAGAGTCTATGGCTACACCTTC; cdr3_aa: CASSYSIARVYGYTF
clone_size: -; d_call: -; j_call: TRBJ1-1; v_call: TRBV3-1; cdr3_nt: TGTGCCAGCAGCCCCCGGGGCAGCCCGAACACTGAAGCTTTCTTT; cdr3_aa: CASSPRGSPNTEAFF
clone_size: few; d_call: -; j_call: TRBJ2-7; v_call: TRBV5-1; cdr3_nt: TGCGCCAGCAGTCAGGTTGACTACGAGCAGTACTTC; cdr3_aa: CASSQVDYEQYF
clone_size: many; d_call: TRBD2; j_call: TRBJ2-5; v_call: TRBV12-3/TRBV12-4; cdr3_nt: TGTGCCAGCACCTCCTTCGGGACTAGCGGGAGTGGGACCCAGTACTTC; cdr3_aa: CASTSFGTSGSGTQYF
clone_size: many; d_call: -; j_call: TRBJ1-2; v_call: TRBV5-5; cdr3_nt: TGTGCCAGCAGCTTGAGGGGAACCGTTAACTATGGCTACACCTTC; cdr3_aa: CASSLRGTVNYGYTF
clone_size: -; d_call: TRBD1; j_call: TRBJ1-2; v_call: TRBV19; cdr3_nt: TGTGCCAGTAGTATAGGACAGGGGGCAGAAGATGGCTACACCTTC; cdr3_aa: CASSIGQGAEDGYTF
clone_size: many; d_call: -; j_call: TRBJ1-5; v_call: TRBV6-1; cdr3_nt: TGTGCCAGCAGACAGGGTGGCGGCAATCAGCCCCAGCATTTT; cdr3_aa: CASRQGGGNQPQHF
clone_size: -; d_call: TRBD2; j_call: TRBJ2-7; v_call: TRBV9; cdr3_nt: TGTGCCAGCAGCGTAGAACCCGGGACTAGCCAATACTCCTACGAGCAGTACTTC; cdr3_aa: CASSVEPGTSQYSYEQYF
clone_size: many; d_call: TRBD1; j_call: TRBJ2-7; v_call: TRBV28; cdr3_nt: TGTGCCAGCAGTTTGAGGGGGCCGTCCTACGAGCAGTACTTC; cdr3_aa: CASSLRGPSYEQYF
clone_size: few; d_call: -; j_call: TRBJ1-3; v_call: TRBV12-3/TRBV12-4; cdr3_nt: TGTGCCAGGGCGTTTGAGGTGGGGGGAGTCTCTGGAAACACCATATATTTT; cdr3_aa: CARAFEVGGVSGNTIYF
clone_size: -; d_call: -; j_call: TRBJ2-5; v_call: TRBV6-6; cdr3_nt: TGTGCCAGCAGTTACTCGCCATATGGGGGACGGAGCCAAGAGACCCAGTACTTC; cdr3_aa: CASSYSPYGGRSQETQYF
clone_size: few; d_call: -; j_call: TRBJ2-7; v_call: TRBV5-1; cdr3_nt: TGCGCCAGCAGCTTGGAACCAAGGGAACCCGAGCAGTACTTC; cdr3_aa: CASSLEPREPEQYF
clone_size: many; d_call: -; j_call: TRBJ1-1; v_call: TRBV3-1; cdr3_nt: TGTGCCAGCAGCCTCGGCAGGGACGGAACTTTCTTT; cdr3_aa: CASSLGRDGTFF
clone_size: -; d_call: -; j_call: TRBJ2-2; v_call: TRBV5-1; cdr3_nt: TGCGCCAGCAGCTTAGCAGTAACGAACACCGGGGAGCTGTTTTTT; cdr3_aa: CASSLAVTNTGELFF
clone_size: many; d_call: TRBD1; j_call: TRBJ2-5; v_call: TRBV12-3/TRBV12-4; cdr3_nt: TGTGCCAGCAGTTCGGAGACAGGGGGCCGGGAGACCCAGTACTTC; cdr3_aa: CASSSETGGRETQYF
clone_size: many; d_call: -; j_call: TRBJ2-7; v_call: TRBV6-1; cdr3_nt: TGTGCCAGCAGTGAGCCAGGGAGGAACTACTACGAGCAGTACTTC; cdr3_aa: CASSEPGRNYYEQYF
clone_size: -; d_call: -; j_call: TRBJ1-1; v_call: TRBV3-1; cdr3_nt: TGTGCCAGCAGAGACGCAACAGAAGCTTTCTTT; cdr3_aa: CASRDATEAFF
clone_size: many; d_call: -; j_call: TRBJ1-1; v_call: TRBV11-2; cdr3_nt: TGTGCCAGCAGCTTAGGCGCGGGGGGCTATGAAGCTTTCTTT; cdr3_aa: CASSLGAGGYEAFF
clone_size: -; d_call: TRBD2; j_call: TRBJ2-5; v_call: TRBV7-9; cdr3_nt: TGTGCCAGCAGCCCACCCGTGGGGACAGGCGGGACTAGCGGCTACCAAGAGACCCAGTACTTC; cdr3_aa: CASSPPVGTGGTSGYQETQYF
clone_size: -; d_call: -; j_call: TRBJ1-1; v_call: TRBV7-2; cdr3_nt: TGTGCCAGCAGCTTCGGGAGGGCTGAAGCTTTCTTT; cdr3_aa: CASSFGRAEAFF
clone_size: many; d_call: -; j_call: TRBJ1-4; v_call: TRBV2; cdr3_nt: TGTGCCAGCAGCCGCGAGGGGGGCTATGCAACTAATGAAAAACTGTTTTTT; cdr3_aa: CASSREGGYATNEKLFF
clone_size: many; d_call: -; j_call: TRBJ1-1; v_call: TRBV12-3/TRBV12-4; cdr3_nt: TGTGCCAGCAGTGATGACACTGGGAAGTTTGAAGCTTTCTTT; cdr3_aa: CASSDDTGKFEAFF
clone_size: many; d_call: -; j_call: TRBJ2-2; v_call: TRBV6-1; cdr3_nt: TGTGCCAGCAGTGGGGCTTGGAGTGCGAACACCGGGGAGCTGTTTTTT; cdr3_aa: CASSGAWSANTGELFF
clone_size: -; d_call: -; j_call: TRBJ2-2; v_call: TRBV5-5; cdr3_nt: TGTGCCAGCAGCTTCCAAGCAGGGGGGCCGAACACCGGGGAGCTGTTTTTT; cdr3_aa: CASSFQAGGPNTGELFF
clone_size: many; d_call: TRBD1; j_call: TRBJ2-4; v_call: TRBV6-1; cdr3_nt: TGTGCCAGCAGGACAGGGGCCTTCGCCAAAAACATTCAGTACTTC; cdr3_aa: CASRTGAFAKNIQYF
clone_size: -; d_call: -; j_call: TRBJ2-3; v_call: TRBV20-1; cdr3_nt: TGCAGTTCCTCCTCTTCACCGGGTTCCTCTATCACAGATACGCAGTATTTT; cdr3_aa: CSSSSSPGSSITDTQYF
clone_size: many; d_call: -; j_call: TRBJ2-5; v_call: TRBV20-1; cdr3_nt: TGCAGTGCTAGAGCGGACAAGGATGAAGAGACCCAGTACTTC; cdr3_aa: CSARADKDEETQYF
clone_size: many; d_call: TRBD1; j_call: TRBJ2-2; v_call: TRBV28; cdr3_nt: TGTGCCAGCAGTTTCCTAGGACAGGGGGCCGGGGAGCTGTTTTTT; cdr3_aa: CASSFLGQGAGELFF
clone_size: -; d_call: TRBD1; j_call: TRBJ2-2; v_call: TRBV19; cdr3_nt: TGTGCCACCAGGAAAGTGACGCCAGGGGGTCCCCCCGGGGAGCTGTTTTTT; cdr3_aa: CATRKVTPGGPPGELFF
clone_size: many; d_call: TRBD1; j_call: TRBJ1-6; v_call: TRBV12-3/TRBV12-4; cdr3_nt: TGTGCCAGCAGGACAGGGGGCGCGCAAAATTCACCCCTCCACTTT; cdr3_aa: CASRTGGAQNSPLHF
clone_size: many; d_call: TRBD1; j_call: TRBJ2-7; v_call: TRBV28; cdr3_nt: TGTGCCAGCAGCCCGGGACAGGGTTTTTACGAGCAGTACTTC; cdr3_aa: CASSPGQGFYEQYF
clone_size: -; d_call: TRBD1; j_call: TRBJ2-7; v_call: TRBV3-1; cdr3_nt: TGTGCCAGCAGCCAAGTACAGGGGATGAGGGAGCAGTACTTC; cdr3_aa: CASSQVQGMREQYF
clone_size: -; d_call: -; j_call: TRBJ1-5; v_call: TRBV24-1; cdr3_nt: TGTGCCACCAGTGATAGGAAGGGGGGCAATCAGCCCCAGCATTTT; cdr3_aa: CATSDRKGGNQPQHF
clone_size: -; d_call: TRBD1; j_call: TRBJ1-1; v_call: TRBV12-3/TRBV12-4; cdr3_nt: TGTGCCAGCAGTCCCCGCCGGGACAGGGGGCGCGGTACTGAAGCTTTCTTT; cdr3_aa: CASSPRRDRGRGTEAFF
clone_size: many; d_call: -; j_call: TRBJ2-7; v_call: TRBV6-2/TRBV6-3; cdr3_nt: TGTGCCAGCAGAAGAGAGAGCTCCTACGAGCAGTACTTC; cdr3_aa: CASRRESSYEQYF
clone_size: -; d_call: -; j_call: TRBJ1-6; v_call: TRBV2; cdr3_nt: TGTGCCAGCAGTGGGAGACGGTTGGGGACCCTCCACTTT; cdr3_aa: CASSGRRLGTLHF
clone_size: many; d_call: -; j_call: TRBJ1-5; v_call: TRBV12-3/TRBV12-4; cdr3_nt: TGTGCCAGCAGTTTAAATCCCGGTCAGCCCCAGCATTTT; cdr3_aa: CASSLNPGQPQHF
clone_size: many; d_call: TRBD1; j_call: TRBJ1-5; v_call: TRBV28; cdr3_nt: TGTGCCAGCAGTTCGACAGGGGGCATACCCCAGCATTTT; cdr3_aa: CASSSTGGIPQHF
clone_size: -; d_call: TRBD1; j_call: TRBJ2-2; v_call: TRBV25-1; cdr3_nt: TGTGCCAGCAGTGAATTTACCCTGACAGGGACGAACACCGGGGAGCTGTTTTTT; cdr3_aa: CASSEFTLTGTNTGELFF
clone_size: many; d_call: TRBD2; j_call: TRBJ2-7; v_call: TRBV12-5; cdr3_nt: TGTGCTAGTGGTTTGTCTAGCGGCTACGAGCAGTACTTC; cdr3_aa: CASGLSSGYEQYF
clone_size: -; d_call: -; j_call: TRBJ2-7; v_call: TRBV28; cdr3_nt: TGTGCCAGCAGGGACCGGGACACCTCCTACGAGCAGTACTTC; cdr3_aa: CASRDRDTSYEQYF
clone_size: -; d_call: -; j_call: TRBJ2-7; v_call: TRBV5-1; cdr3_nt: TGCGCCAGCAGCCTAACCGGGGGCCGTGGGGAGCAGTACTTC; cdr3_aa: CASSLTGGRGEQYF